This T cell receptor beta chain was documented in a study of shared clonotypes between healthy human individuals. Findings and caveats of the study: Non-shared clonotypes were found to have lower generation probabilities than the clonotypes that were shared by all four of the sorted-subset donors. The small donor group covered limited genetic and exposure diversity. Across four donors, naive CD4 shared roughly 5%, naive CD8 more than 3%, memory CD4 about 2.4%, memory CD8 0.4% to 0.5%.

Measured with immunoSEQ multiplex PCR; TCRdb has only the in-frame clones, and not every one. The table has some 2,000,000 clones, almost 96% seen once; the top ten hold about 0.13%. The CDR3 totals 13 residues. CDR1 WNHNN and CDR2 SYGVQD come from the germline V gene (reference sequence). Trimming shortened V by 4 bases and J by 5 bases, and 12 bases separated the two germline ends. For this clone: The antigen is unknown.

The chain recombines TRBV10-1 with TRBJ2-7, with D hard to call. The sequencing sample was made of naive CD4+ T cells sorted from blood. Subset: CD45RA+ positively selected. The origin of this receptor is a young man in good health. The CDR3, as DNA: TGCGCCAGCAGTGGGAACAAGGGCGACGAGCAGTACTTC. This sequence encodes CASSGNKGDEQYF.